This passage covers 20 T cell receptor beta chains from one sample sequenced in a study of cytomegalovirus exposure and HLA in healthy donors. Primers included in the PCR were 60 Vbeta and 13 Jbeta primers. Sequencing was performed with immunoSEQ multiplex PCR; in TCRdb, only in-frame clones are kept and a portion is missing. The sample carries about 120,000 clones, around 70% recorded once. The specimen was PBMCs. These receptors were collected from a man between 25 and 39 years old in good health and CMV-seropositive.

This sequence joins TRBV11-2 and TRBJ1-1; no definite D call. CDR3 length equals 16 residues. Germline CDR1 is SGHAT and CDR2 is FQNNGV. V lost 5 bases to trimming and J lost 1 base, with 17 bases between them. The CDR3 reads CASSRTLRVWNTEAFF. In DNA form, the CDR3 reads TGTGCCAGCAGCCGAACTTTACGGGTTTGGAACACTGAAGCTTTCTTT.

This chain joins TRBV19 and TRBJ1-1; 11 nucleotides match TRBD1. The V gene's germline CDR1 is LNHDA and CDR2 SQIVND (reference sequence). This CDR3 is built from 15 residues. The ends lost 1 base at V and 3 bases at J; junction bases unmatched: 1. Written as DNA, the CDR3 is TGTGCCAGTAGTATAGGGGACAGGGGGGACACTGAAGCTTTCTTT. This gives the protein CASSIGDRGDTEAFF.

The rearrangement joins TRBV9 to TRBJ2-1; 11 positions agree with TRBD2. The J segment lost 3 bases and the V segment lost 0 bases, leaving 2 bases of the junction unmatched. CDR1 and CDR2 from the germline V gene are SGDLS and YYNGEE. The CDR3 loop spans 16 amino acids. CDR3 sequence reads: CASSVDGTSGYNEQFF. CDR3 DNA sequence: TGTGCCAGCAGCGTAGACGGGACTAGCGGCTACAATGAGCAGTTCTTC. Full variable domain (rest looked up from reference TRBV9 and TRBJ2-1): DSGVTQTPKHLITATGQRVTLRCSPRSGDLSVYWYQQSLDQGLQFLIQYYNGEERAKGNILERFSAQQFPDLHSELNLSSLELGDSALYFCASSVDGTSGYNEQFFGPGTRLTVL.

The V gene is TRBV2, the J gene TRBJ1-5; D unresolved. Germline loops: CDR1 SNHLY, CDR2 FYNNEI. V lost 5 bases and J lost 4, with 21 bases in between. The CDR3 runs 17 residues. Written as DNA, the CDR3 is TGTGCCAGCAGTACTGCCCTAGGTGGAGGCCCTAATCAGCCCCAGCATTTT. Its translation is CASSTALGGGPNQPQHF.

The J gene is TRBJ2-7, the V gene TRBV7-2; a possible D gene is TRBD2 (7 bases). CDR3 size: 15 residues. Germline lookup yields CDR1 SGHTA and CDR2 FQGNSA. Deletions cut 2 bases from V and 5 bases from J, with 16 bases between. The CDR3 loop reads CASSLTRGGGDEQYF. In DNA, the CDR3 is TGTGCCAGCAGCTTAACGAGGGGGGGAGGGGACGAGCAGTACTTC.

The CDR3 loop is CASRKRGQRGIRKRSEKLFF. CDR3 DNA sequence: TGTGCAAGTCGCAAACGGGGACAACGAGGAATTCGGAAGAGAAGTGAAAAACTGTTTTTT. The rearrangement joins TRBV12-2 to TRBJ1-4; the DNA was not used to check the table's D call, TRBD1. TRBV12-2 is tagged as a pseudogene. There are 20 residues in the CDR3.

The V call is TRBV5-1, the J call TRBJ2-5, with a possible D match to TRBD1 (6 bases). V gave up 4 bases and J gave up 3 bases, with 22 bases separating them. The CDR3 spans 17 residues. The V gene's germline CDR1 is SGHRS and CDR2 YFSETQ. The CDR3, as DNA: TGCGCCAGCAGCGGCGAGAGGGGGTTAGGTACCAAAGAGACCCAGTACTTC. This translates into CASSGERGLGTKETQYF.

This rearrangement joins TRBV28 to TRBJ2-3, with D possibly being TRBD2 (5 bases). This CDR3 contains 13 residues. V was clipped by 4 bases and J by 3 bases, with 8 bases between them. Germline lookup yields CDR1 MDHEN and CDR2 SYDVKM. The CDR3 protein is CASSSPGTDTQYF. The CDR3 DNA reads as TGTGCCAGCAGTTCTCCGGGGACAGATACGCAGTATTTT.

This chain connects TRBV30 to TRBJ2-1, with a possible D match to TRBD2 (5 bases). Deletions cut 2 bases from V and 10 bases from J, with 12 bases between. Germline V gene sequence: CDR1 GTSNPN, CDR2 SVGIG (reference sequence). The CDR3 sequence is 12 residues long. The CDR3 coding sequence is TGTGCCTGGAGTCAAAATCAGCGGGAGCAGTTCTTC. It codes for CAWSQNQREQFF.

The chain has TRBV4-1 and TRBJ2-5, with TRBD1 matching 9 bases. In germline, CDR1 is MGHRA, CDR2 YSYEKL. The CDR3 runs to 16 residues. V was pared by 3 bases and J by 4 bases, with 9 bases of the junction left unmatched. CDR3 DNA: TGCGCCAGCAGCCAGAAAGGACAGGGGATAGTAGAGACCCAGTACTTC. This translates into CASSQKGQGIVETQYF.

The table lists this clone with a count of one. This rearrangement joins TRBV7-9 to TRBJ2-7, with D maybe TRBD1 (6 bases). V dropped 7 bases and J dropped 6 bases, with 19 bases sitting between them. The CDR3 is made up of 14 amino acids. Germline V lookup: CDR1 SEHNR, CDR2 FQNEAQ (reference sequence). CDR3 sequence: CASKVTGFTGEQYF. The CDR3 DNA is TGTGCCAGCAAGGTTACAGGGTTTACCGGCGAGCAGTACTTC.

The V gene is TRBV7-9, the J gene TRBJ2-5, with a weak D call TRBD2 (6 bases). With 0 bases removed from V and 13 bases from J, the gap between germline ends came to 18 bases. This CDR3 has 14 residues. Looked up from germline, CDR1 is SEHNR and CDR2 is FQNEAQ (reference sequence). The CDR3 spells CASSLAGLTVSMYF. For the CDR3, the DNA is TGTGCCAGCAGCTTAGCGGGACTTACAGTTTCGATGTACTTC.

The J gene is TRBJ2-3, the V gene TRBV6-1; D not resolved. The CDR3 has 15 amino acids. Trimming took 3 bases from V and 0 from J, leaving 10 bases between them. Germline CDR1 reads MNHNS; CDR2 reads SASEGT. In DNA form, the CDR3 reads TGTGCCAGCAGTGACATGGCGGTTAGCACAGATACGCAGTATTTT. It specifies CASSDMAVSTDTQYF.

The rearrangement links TRBV7-2 to TRBJ2-7; 10 nucleotides match TRBD2. With 6 bases clipped from V and 8 bases from J, the junction kept 10 bases outside the gene matches. Germline V gene sequence: CDR1 SGHTA, CDR2 FQGNSA. This CDR3 is built from 14 residues. The CDR3 DNA reads as TGTGCCAGCAGACTTGGTCTAGCGGGAGTGCAGCAGTACTTC. Translated, it gives CASRLGLAGVQQYF.

This clone has just a few counts. This chain uses TRBV6-5 with TRBJ2-3; D gene ambiguous. The CDR3 spans 13 residues. Trimming removed 4 bases at V and 1 base at J, with 6 bases between. Germline V gene lookup returns CDR1 MNHEY and CDR2 SVGAGI. CDR3 nucleotide sequence: TGTGCCAGCAGTTGGGCCCGCACAGATACGCAGTATTTT. As protein: CASSWARTDTQYF.

The V gene is TRBV20-1, the J gene TRBJ1-1; the D is unclear. This CDR3 is built from 11 residues. Germline CDR1 is DFQATT and CDR2 is SNEGSKA (reference sequence). Trimming took off 7 bases at V and 3 bases at J, with 9 bases between the two ends. In DNA, the CDR3 is TGCAGTGGCCCGAGGGACACTGAAGCTTTCTTT. Translation gives CSGPRDTEAFF.

The CDR3 loop is CASSQDWQGQKTQYF. As DNA, the CDR3 is TGCGCCAGCAGCCAAGATTGGCAGGGTCAAAAGACCCAGTACTTC. The genes are TRBV4-1 and TRBJ2-5; tentative D call: TRBD1 (5 bases). The CDR3 has 15 residues. Trimming pared 0 bases from V and 6 bases from J, leaving 14 bases between. CDR1 and CDR2 (germline): MGHRA, YSYEKL.

V gene TRBV6-4 combines with J gene TRBJ2-1, with D tentatively TRBD2 (5 bases). The germline V and J ends were trimmed by 0 bases and 2 bases, with 8 bases remaining between them. Per germline, CDR1 MRHNA and CDR2 SNTAGT. The CDR3 covers 15 residues. In nucleotides, the CDR3 is TGTGCCAGCAGTGACTCAAGCGGAGCCTACAATGAGCAGTTCTTC. Its protein is CASSDSSGAYNEQFF.

The count of this clone is one. DNA of the CDR3: TGTGCCAGCAGTCCCATGATCGGTTTGTTGGAGACCCAGTACTTC. Translating it yields CASSPMIGLLETQYF. The chain is built from TRBV27 and TRBJ2-5, with D uncertain. The CDR3 length is 15 residues. Germline lookup yields CDR1 MNHEY and CDR2 SMNVEV (reference sequence). Trimming removed 5 bases from V and 5 bases from J, with 18 bases in between.

This clone was observed a single time. The V call is TRBV6-5, the J call TRBJ1-2; D might be TRBD1 (6 bases). Germline CDR1 and CDR2: MNHEY and SVGAGI. This CDR3 spans 14 amino acids. The V and J ends lost 7 bases and 2 bases respectively, with 14 bases between them. This CDR3 reads CASNQGGRNYGYTF. The CDR3 DNA is TGTGCCAGCAATCAAGGGGGTCGGAACTATGGCTACACCTTC.